A single sample gave rise to the 8 T cell receptor beta chains below, sequenced in a study of T cells after posttransplantation cyclophosphamide. TCRdb keeps only in-frame clones here, not all; method: immunoSEQ multiplex PCR. The profile shows 51,000 or so clones, roughly 92% of them singletons. Sequencing was carried out using PBMCs. These receptors were taken from a woman in her twenties or thirties in good health and a related stem cell transplant donor.

V usage is TRBV9 and J usage is TRBJ1-1, with 8 bases that match TRBD1. With 0 bases clipped from V and 2 bases from J, the junction kept 3 bases outside the gene matches. Per germline, CDR1 SGDLS and CDR2 YYNGEE. CDR3 length: 15 amino acids. The CDR3 DNA follows: TGTGCCAGCAGCGTAGACCCAGGGGGCAACACTGAAGCTTTCTTT. Translated: CASSVDPGGNTEAFF.

The V call is TRBV6-5, the J call TRBJ2-1; 7 nucleotides match TRBD1. CDR1 is MNHEY and CDR2 is SVGAGI in the germline V gene. This CDR3 has 13 residues. Germline trimming cut 5 bases from V and 6 bases from J; bases unmatched to any gene: 4. CDR3 DNA: TGTGCCAGCAGTCAAGGGACAGTCAATGAGCAGTTCTTC. Its protein is CASSQGTVNEQFF.

The chain combines TRBV7-2 with TRBJ2-7; D is perhaps TRBD1 (6 bases). The germline CDR1 and CDR2 sequences are SGHTA and FQGNSA. Deletions cut 6 bases from V and 2 bases from J, with 20 bases between. The CDR3 consists of 16 residues. Here the CDR3 reads CASSPVDGDTAYEQYF. CDR3 in DNA: TGTGCCAGCAGTCCAGTGGACGGGGACACAGCCTACGAGCAGTACTTC.

The V gene is TRBV4-2, the J gene TRBJ1-1, with D possibly matching TRBD1 (5 bases). The CDR3 covers 16 residues. V lost 0 bases and J 5 bases, leaving 16 bases between the germline ends. The germline V gene encodes CDR1 LGHNA and CDR2 YNFKEQ. CDR3 coding DNA: TGTGCCAGCAGCCAAGACTATACTGGGGGGAGGACTGAAGCTTTCTTT. This codes for CASSQDYTGGRTEAFF.

This clone appeared a single time. The J gene is TRBJ1-2, the V gene TRBV6-5, with D uncertain. Per the germline V gene, CDR1 is MNHEY and CDR2 is SVGAGI. This CDR3 has 12 residues. Trimming shortened V by 10 bases and J by 0 bases, and 9 bases separated the two germline ends. The CDR3 spells CATERANYGYTF. The DNA for the CDR3 is TGTGCCACTGAGAGAGCTAACTATGGCTACACCTTC.

Only a few counts were recorded for this clone. The chain employs TRBV10-1 and TRBJ1-6; TRBD1 aligns across 7 bases. The CDR3 loop spans 19 amino acids. Looked up from germline, CDR1 is WNHNN and CDR2 is SYGVQD (reference sequence). V was clipped by 6 bases and J by 0 bases; unmatched bases: 14. CDR3: CASRDGGQPLISYNSPLHF. Written as DNA, the CDR3 is TGCGCCAGCAGGGACGGGGGACAGCCGTTGATCTCCTATAATTCACCCCTCCACTTT.

The chain has TRBV7-8 and TRBJ1-5; TRBD1 is a possible D gene (6 bases). With 7 bases removed from V and 0 bases from J, the gap between germline ends came to 16 bases. This CDR3 has 16 amino acids. Germline V CDR1 and CDR2: SGHVS, FQNEAQ. The CDR3 nucleotides are TGTGCCAGCACCCAAGTCGAGGGGGATAGCAATCAGCCCCAGCATTTT. Its translation is CASTQVEGDSNQPQHF.

The sample holds a few counts of this clone. CDR3 residues: CASSLQGGSNGYTF. For the CDR3, the DNA is TGCGCCAGCAGCTTGCAGGGAGGCTCGAATGGCTACACCTTC. The chain couples TRBV5-1 to TRBJ1-2; a possible D gene is TRBD1 (5 bases). V was cut by 1 base and J by 6 bases, with 13 bases left in between. CDR3 size: 14 residues. Germline CDR1 and CDR2: SGHRS and YFSETQ.